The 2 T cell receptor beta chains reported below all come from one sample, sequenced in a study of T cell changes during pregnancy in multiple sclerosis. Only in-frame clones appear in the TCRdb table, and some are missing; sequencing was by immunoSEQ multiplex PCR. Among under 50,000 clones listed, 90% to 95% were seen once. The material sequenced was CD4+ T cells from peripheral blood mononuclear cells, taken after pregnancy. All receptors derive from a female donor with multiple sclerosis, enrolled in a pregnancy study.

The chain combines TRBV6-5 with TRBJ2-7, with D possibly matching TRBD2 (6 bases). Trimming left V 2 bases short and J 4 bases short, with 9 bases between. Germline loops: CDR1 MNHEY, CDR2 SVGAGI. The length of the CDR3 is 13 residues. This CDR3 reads CASSYRLDYEQYF. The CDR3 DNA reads TGTGCCAGCAGTTACCGACTAGATTACGAGCAGTACTTC.

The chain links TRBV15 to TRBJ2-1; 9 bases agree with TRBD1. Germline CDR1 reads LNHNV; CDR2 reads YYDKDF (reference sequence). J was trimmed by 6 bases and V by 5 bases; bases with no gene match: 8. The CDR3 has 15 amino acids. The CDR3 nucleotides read TGTGCCACCAGCTGGGGACAGGGATCCGGCAATGAGCAGTTCTTC. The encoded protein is CATSWGQGSGNEQFF. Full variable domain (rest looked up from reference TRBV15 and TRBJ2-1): DAMVIQNPRYQVTQFGKPVTLSCSQTLNHNVMYWYQQKSSQAPKLLFHYYDKDFNNEADTPDNFQSRRPNTSFCFLDIRSPGLGDTAMYLCATSWGQGSGNEQFFGPGTRLTVL.